One sample yielded the 24 T cell receptor beta chains listed below, sequenced in a study of OX40 agonist ivuxolimab in advanced cancers. Profiled with immunoSEQ multiplex PCR; TCRdb holds only in-frame clones, not every one. In the table there are about 23,000 clones, around four fifths of which are singletons. The sample consisted of CD4+ or CD8+ T cells sorted from blood, taken in a trial of the OX40 agonist ivuxolimab. These receptors were collected from an adult with an advanced solid tumor such as melanoma, head and neck, liver or kidney cancer.

V gene TRBV6-5 combines with J gene TRBJ1-2; maybe TRBD1 (6 bases). This CDR3 region has 15 residues. Germline assignment: CDR1 MNHEY and CDR2 SVGAGI. Trimming shortened V by 2 bases and J by 1 base, and 11 bases separated the two germline ends. CDR3 in amino acids: CASSYGDTLNYGYTF. DNA for the CDR3: TGTGCCAGCAGTTACGGGGACACTCTTAACTATGGCTACACCTTC.

The chain joins TRBV6-5 to TRBJ1-1; D gene uncertain. The germline CDR1 and CDR2 sequences are MNHEY and SVGAGI. The CDR3 is 15 amino acids. The V and J ends lost 2 bases and 0 bases respectively, with 10 bases between them. The CDR3 region is CASSYGTALNTEAFF. CDR3 DNA: TGTGCCAGCAGTTACGGTACAGCCCTGAACACTGAAGCTTTCTTT.

The rearrangement links TRBV19 to TRBJ2-2; unclear D gene. Trimming cost V 6 bases and J 5 bases, with 10 bases left between them. Germline loops: CDR1 LNHDA, CDR2 SQIVND (reference sequence). This CDR3 spans 13 amino acids. DNA for the CDR3: TGTGCCAGTAGGGACGGGTTAACCGGGGAGCTGTTTTTT. Protein: CASRDGLTGELFF.

The chain recombines TRBV7-9 with TRBJ1-1, with D uncertain. Germline V gene lookup returns CDR1 SEHNR and CDR2 FQNEAQ (reference sequence). With 3 bases removed from V and 8 bases from J, the gap between germline ends came to 7 bases. CDR3 length equals 11 residues. CDR3 nucleotide sequence: TGTGCCAGCAGCTTTGGCACGGAAGCTTTCTTT. It encodes CASSFGTEAFF. Full variable domain (outside the CDR3, taken from reference TRBV7-9 and TRBJ1-1): DTGVSQNPRHKITKRGQNVTFRCDPISEHNRLYWYRQTLGQGPEFLTYFQNEAQLEKSRLLSDRFSAERPKGSFSTLEIQRTEQGDSAMYLCASSFGTEAFFGQGTRLTVV.

This chain links TRBV5-6 with TRBJ1-1; no clear D gene. Germline CDR1 reads SGHDT; CDR2 reads YYEEEE. The germline V and J ends were trimmed by 2 bases and 8 bases, with 4 bases remaining between them. CDR3 length: 10 amino acids. In nucleotides, the CDR3 is TGTGCCAGCAGCTTCAGGGAAGCTTTCTTT. Protein product: CASSFREAFF.

The chain links TRBV13 to TRBJ2-3, with D maybe TRBD2 (5 bases). V lost 5 bases to trimming and J lost 2 bases, with 11 bases between them. The length of the CDR3 is 14 residues. In germline, CDR1 is PRHDT, CDR2 FYEKMQ (reference sequence). The CDR3 coding sequence is TGTGCCAGCAGCCCGGGGATTGCCACAGATACGCAGTATTTT. Translating it yields CASSPGIATDTQYF. Full variable domain (missing parts from reference TRBV13 and TRBJ2-3): AAGVIQSPRHLIKEKRETATLKCYPIPRHDTVYWYQQGPGQDPQFLISFYEKMQSDKGSIPDRFSAQQFSDYHSELNMSSLELGDSALYFCASSPGIATDTQYFGPGTRLTVL.

The genes are TRBV15 and TRBJ1-1; no clear D. The CDR3 is 14 residues long. V was trimmed by 0 bases and J by 6 bases, leaving 11 bases between them. Germline V gene data show CDR1 as LNHNV and CDR2 as YYDKDF (reference sequence). The CDR3 bases are TGTGCCACCAGCAGAGAATATTTGCGCGCTGAAGCTTTCTTT. It translates to CATSREYLRAEAFF.

The gene calls are TRBV6-5 and TRBJ1-1, with no clear D. V was shortened by 4 bases and J by 1 base, with 7 bases between the two germline ends. This CDR3 contains 13 residues. The germline gives CDR1 MNHEY, CDR2 SVGAGI. As DNA, the CDR3 is TGTGCCAGCAGTTTGGCAGGGAACACTGAAGCTTTCTTT. It translates to CASSLAGNTEAFF.

The chain employs TRBV9 and TRBJ1-4; no clear D gene. This CDR3 spans 15 amino acids. The V and J ends lost 0 bases and 0 bases respectively, with 6 bases between them. Per germline, CDR1 SGDLS and CDR2 YYNGEE. This CDR3 is CASSVAGTTNEKLFF. The CDR3 DNA reads as TGTGCCAGCAGCGTAGCTGGAACAACTAATGAAAAACTGTTTTTT.

CDR3 nucleotides: TGCGCCAGCAGCCTCTTACTAGCGGGGAGGCGAGAGCAGTTCTTC. Its translation is CASSLLLAGRREQFF. The chain has TRBV4-1 and TRBJ2-1, with TRBD2 matching over 10 bases. The CDR3 is 15 amino acids. Trimming at V came to 4 bases and at J to 10 bases, leaving 10 bases not matched to a gene. Germline lookup yields CDR1 MGHRA and CDR2 YSYEKL.

The chain has TRBV10-2 and TRBJ2-1; 10 bases agree with TRBD1. The germline gives CDR1 WSHSY, CDR2 SAAADI. The CDR3 sequence is 13 residues long. The V and J ends lost 8 bases and 7 bases, in that order; junction bases with no gene match: 5. CDR3 loop: CASGWTGGNEQFF. The CDR3 region has the DNA TGCGCCAGCGGATGGACAGGGGGGAATGAGCAGTTCTTC.

The V call is TRBV6-6, the J call TRBJ2-3, with a tentative D call TRBD1 (6 bases). Per germline, CDR1 MNHNY and CDR2 SVGAGI (reference sequence). This CDR3 is built from 15 residues. Trimming took 2 bases from V and 0 from J, leaving 9 bases between them. CDR3 residues: CASSYGRGSTDTQYF. CDR3 sequence (DNA): TGTGCCAGCAGTTACGGCAGGGGTAGCACAGATACGCAGTATTTT.

V is TRBV9 and J is TRBJ1-1; perhaps TRBD1 as D (5 bases). CDR1 is SGDLS and CDR2 is YYNGEE in the germline V gene. The length of the CDR3 is 13 residues. Trimming pared 3 bases from V and 0 bases from J, leaving 6 bases between. The CDR3, as DNA: TGTGCCAGCAGCGCAGGGTTGAACACTGAAGCTTTCTTT. This gives the protein CASSAGLNTEAFF.

The V and J genes are TRBV16 and TRBJ1-2, with D uncertain. Trimming stripped 0 bases from V and 8 bases from J, with 13 bases between. Germline CDR1 KGHSY, CDR2 FQNENV. The CDR3 is 14 amino acids. CDR3 DNA: TGTGCCAGCAGCCAATCGTGGGGTATCGACGGCTACACCTTC. Its protein is CASSQSWGIDGYTF.

This clone occurred once. The V call is TRBV7-9, the J call TRBJ1-2; D gene uncertain. The CDR3 spans 16 residues. Germline CDR1 SEHNR, CDR2 FQNEAQ (reference sequence). Trimming shortened V by 0 bases and J by 1 base, and 12 bases separated the two germline ends. The CDR3 reads CASSLAREARNYGYTF. CDR3 in DNA: TGTGCCAGCAGCTTAGCACGGGAGGCCCGTAACTATGGCTACACCTTC.

The chain couples TRBV5-1 to TRBJ1-1; no definite D call. The germline V gene has CDR1 SGHRS and CDR2 YFSETQ. The CDR3 covers 15 residues. The V end lost 0 bases, the J end lost 1 base, and 10 bases lay between the germline ends. In DNA, the CDR3 is TGCGCCAGCAGCTTGGATTCGACAACGAACACTGAAGCTTTCTTT. This gives the protein CASSLDSTTNTEAFF.

This clone was detected only a few times. This chain links TRBV18 with TRBJ2-1, with D possibly TRBD1 on 6 matching bases. CDR1 and CDR2 (germline): KGHSH, LQKENI. The V end lost 1 base, the J end lost 8 bases, and 12 bases lay between the germline ends. The CDR3 length is 14 residues. The CDR3 spells CASSPRTGFDEQFF. The CDR3 DNA sequence: TGTGCCAGCTCACCACGAACAGGGTTCGATGAGCAGTTCTTC. Together with reference TRBV18 and TRBJ2-1, the CDR3 gives the full variable domain: NAGVMQNPRHLVRRRGQEARLRCSPMKGHSHVYWYRQLPEEGLKFMVYLQKENIIDESGMPKERFSAEFPKEGPSILRIQQVVRGDSAAYFCASSPRTGFDEQFFGPGTRLTVL.

This clone was seen only once. The rearrangement links TRBV29-1 to TRBJ2-2, with TRBD1 matching 7 bases. With V trimmed by 3 bases and J by 3 bases, 1 base remained unmatched. Germline V gene lookup returns CDR1 SQVTM and CDR2 ANQGSEA. The CDR3 runs 13 residues. The CDR3 sequence is CSVEGQYTGELFF. The CDR3 bases are TGCAGCGTTGAGGGACAGTACACCGGGGAGCTGTTTTTT.

The chain couples TRBV25-1 to TRBJ2-2; no firm D call. Trimming left V 2 bases short and J 1 base short, with 11 bases between. This CDR3 is built from 16 residues. Germline CDR1 and CDR2: MGHDK and SYGVNS. The CDR3 region has the DNA TGTGCCAGCAGTGAAGCGGTCAGCATGAACACCGGGGAGCTGTTTTTT. This translates into CASSEAVSMNTGELFF.

The chain couples TRBV6-5 to TRBJ1-5, with D hard to call. The CDR3 covers 13 residues. The germline V gene encodes CDR1 MNHEY and CDR2 SVGAGI. Deletions cut 2 bases from V and 4 bases from J, with 6 bases between. The CDR3 protein is CASSYDRNQPQHF. DNA of the CDR3: TGTGCCAGCAGTTACGATAGAAATCAGCCCCAGCATTTT.

This rearrangement joins TRBV6-5 to TRBJ1-5; D remains unclear. The CDR3 contains 15 residues. Germline lookup yields CDR1 MNHEY and CDR2 SVGAGI. The V gene lost 2 bases and the J gene lost 3 bases, with 11 bases spanning the gap. CDR3 nucleotides: TGTGCCAGCAGTTACACCGGACTGTTCAATCAGCCCCAGCATTTT. It specifies CASSYTGLFNQPQHF.

This clone was seen a few times. V gene TRBV2 combines with J gene TRBJ2-2; 9 nucleotides line up with TRBD2. The trim removed 11 bases at V and 7 bases at J, leaving 5 bases unmatched. This CDR3 is built from 12 residues. The V gene's germline CDR1 is SNHLY and CDR2 FYNNEI. CDR3 sequence reads: CAARGGVGELFF. The CDR3, as DNA: TGTGCCGCGCGGGGGGGCGTCGGGGAGCTGTTTTTT.

This chain joins TRBV7-8 and TRBJ1-1, with 10 bases aligning to TRBD1. Germline assignment: CDR1 SGHVS and CDR2 FQNEAQ. J lost 1 base, V lost 6 bases, and 8 bases had no gene match. The CDR3 runs 16 residues. CDR3 protein: CASSFGGQGSNTEAFF. DNA of the CDR3: TGTGCCAGCAGTTTCGGGGGACAGGGGTCGAACACTGAAGCTTTCTTT.

The chain combines TRBV12-5 with TRBJ2-5, with TRBD1 matching 12 bases. Losses at the gene ends were 3 bases for V and 3 bases for J; bases not matched to a gene: 5. The CDR3 is made up of 16 amino acids. Germline-derived CDR1 and CDR2 are LGHNT and FRNRAP. The CDR3 is CASGFRGTGGKETQYF. DNA of the CDR3: TGTGCTAGTGGTTTTAGGGGGACAGGGGGCAAAGAGACCCAGTACTTC.